Here is one T cell receptor (beta chain) with its context. The sample comes from a study of blood T cell repertoires in COVID-19. Across the whole study: Acute-phase and convalescent COVID-19 samples originated in the United States, Italy and Spain. T cells, B-cell-depleted T cells, or PBMCs provided the cDNA or gDNA that served as material.

Patients in Seattle were enrolled during active infection, then followed longitudinally. Trimming left V 2 bases short and J 3 bases short, with 10 bases between. Germline V gene lookup returns CDR1 SEHNR and CDR2 FQNEAQ (reference sequence). The CDR3 has 14 amino acids. TCRdb keeps only in-frame clones here, not all; method: immunoSEQ multiplex PCR. The sample lists 250,000 to 300,000 clones, 86% occurring once. The chain employs TRBV7-9 and TRBJ1-1; no clear D gene. This TCR derives from a woman in her 30s with COVID-19, enrolled during active disease. Sequenced sample: peripheral blood. CDR3 DNA sequence: TGTGCCAGCAGCTTACTGGGCGACGACACTGAAGCTTTCTTT. Residues: CASSLLGDDTEAFF.